The next 12 T cell receptor beta chains were all read from a single sample in a study of blood T cell repertoires in COVID-19. TCRdb's copy holds only in-frame clones and misses some; the assay was immunoSEQ multiplex PCR. The table shows hundreds of thousands of clones, with about 80% occurring only once. The sequencing sample was made of peripheral blood. Every receptor here comes from a woman older than 75 with acute or convalescent COVID-19.

J is TRBJ1-2 and V is TRBV9, with D tentatively TRBD1 (5 bases). CDR1 SGDLS and CDR2 YYNGEE come from the germline V gene. The CDR3 sequence is 14 residues long. V was pared by 3 bases and J by 6 bases, with 15 bases between. CDR3 sequence reads: CASSAWGGMDGYTF. The CDR3 bases are TGTGCCAGCAGCGCCTGGGGGGGGATGGATGGCTACACCTTC.

The table lists this clone with a count of one. The genes are TRBV10-3 and TRBJ1-6; 8 bases are shared with TRBD1. V lost 5 bases and J lost 6; bases outside the gene matches: 9. The length of the CDR3 is 16 residues. Germline CDR1 ENHRY, CDR2 SYGVKD. CDR3 in amino acids: CAISRADRVINSPLHF. CDR3 nucleotide sequence: TGTGCCATCAGTCGGGCGGACAGGGTGATTAATTCACCCCTCCACTTT.

This CDR3 is CASSLAVERGLAEAFF. In nucleotides, the CDR3 is TGTGCCAGCAGCTTAGCGGTGGAAAGGGGGCTCGCTGAAGCTTTCTTT. The rearrangement links TRBV7-9 to TRBJ1-1, with 7 bases that match TRBD1. V was clipped by 0 bases and J by 6 bases; unmatched bases: 10. The CDR3 length is 16 residues. CDR1 is SEHNR and CDR2 is FQNEAQ in the germline V gene (reference sequence).

This chain links TRBV5-6 with TRBJ1-4, with TRBD1 as a possible D gene (5 bases). V shed 0 bases and J shed 2 bases, with 11 bases lying between them. The CDR3 totals 16 residues. Germline V gives CDR1 SGHDT, CDR2 YYEEEE. The CDR3 region has the DNA TGTGCCAGCAGCTTGGGGAGGGGCGCCACTAATGAAAAACTGTTTTTT. Amino acid sequence: CASSLGRGATNEKLFF.

The chain uses TRBV29-1 and TRBJ2-1, with 9 bases identical to TRBD1. This CDR3 contains 15 residues. Germline V gene data show CDR1 as SQVTM and CDR2 as ANQGSEA. The junction had 10 bases not matched to a gene; V was cut back by 6 bases and J by 4 bases. The CDR3 loop is CSVADDRGTYNEQFF. The CDR3 nucleotides read TGCAGCGTGGCGGATGACAGGGGGACATACAATGAGCAGTTCTTC.

The rearrangement joins TRBV30 to TRBJ2-3; TRBD2 agrees at 7 bases. V shed 3 bases, J shed 3 bases, and the junction held 6 bases outside the gene matches. The CDR3 covers 14 residues. Germline V gene lookup returns CDR1 GTSNPN and CDR2 SVGIG (reference sequence). As DNA, the CDR3 is TGTGCCTGGAGCGCCGGGACTACTACAGATACGCAGTATTTT. Encoded protein: CAWSAGTTTDTQYF. Variable domain in full (rest from reference TRBV30 and TRBJ2-3): SQTIHQWPATLVQPVGSPLSLECTVEGTSNPNLYWYRQAAGRGLQLLFYSVGIGQISSEVPQNLSASRPQDRQFILSSKKLLLSDSGFYLCAWSAGTTTDTQYFGPGTRLTVL.

V gene TRBV5-4 combines with J gene TRBJ2-1, with D unresolved. Germline values: CDR1 SGHNT, CDR2 YYREEE (reference sequence). This CDR3 comprises 13 residues. The ends were cut back, 5 bases at V and 8 bases at J, with 14 bases in the middle. CDR3 in DNA: TGTGCCAGCAGTCCCTCCACAGTCTATGAGCAGTTCTTC. Translated: CASSPSTVYEQFF.

The chain links TRBV5-6 to TRBJ1-5, with D unresolved. The V end was cut by 0 bases, the J end by 0 bases, with 13 bases between. CDR1 and CDR2 (germline): SGHDT, YYEEEE. CDR3 length equals 17 residues. CDR3 in amino acids: CASSLGAGRSSNQPQHF. The DNA for the CDR3 is TGTGCCAGCAGCTTGGGGGCGGGTCGGAGTAGCAATCAGCCCCAGCATTTT.

This clone showed up just a few times. The rearrangement links TRBV7-3 to TRBJ2-2, with a weak D call TRBD2 (6 bases). V was clipped by 5 bases and J by 4 bases, with 11 bases between them. Germline CDR1 SGHTA, CDR2 FQGTGA. The CDR3 spans 14 residues. CDR3 nucleotides: TGTGCCAGCAGCACACATAGCGGCACCGGGGAGCTGTTTTTT. Protein product: CASSTHSGTGELFF.

Concerning this clone: Other nucleotide sequences in the sample specify the same CDR3. V gene TRBV5-1 combines with J gene TRBJ1-2; possible D gene TRBD1, 6 bases. The CDR3 has 14 residues. Germline values: CDR1 SGHRS, CDR2 YFSETQ. Trimming stripped 0 bases from V and 2 bases from J, with 8 bases between. The CDR3: CASSLDQGNYGYTF. The CDR3 DNA sequence: TGCGCCAGCAGCTTGGACCAGGGGAACTATGGCTACACCTTC.

The genes are TRBV7-6 and TRBJ1-1, with D hard to call. This CDR3 spans 12 amino acids. Germline lookup yields CDR1 SGHVS and CDR2 FNYEAQ. V was clipped by 0 bases and J by 9 bases, with 8 bases between them. The CDR3 loop reads CASSLAREQAFF. In nucleotides, the CDR3 is TGTGCCAGCAGCTTAGCGAGGGAGCAAGCTTTCTTT.

The V and J genes are TRBV28 and TRBJ1-1; D may be TRBD1 (6 bases). The CDR3 sequence is 14 residues long. Trimming left V 3 bases short and J 0 bases short, with 8 bases between. The germline gives CDR1 MDHEN, CDR2 SYDVKM. CDR3 sequence reads: CASSLDSMNTEAFF. In nucleotides, the CDR3 is TGTGCCAGCAGTTTGGACAGCATGAACACTGAAGCTTTCTTT.